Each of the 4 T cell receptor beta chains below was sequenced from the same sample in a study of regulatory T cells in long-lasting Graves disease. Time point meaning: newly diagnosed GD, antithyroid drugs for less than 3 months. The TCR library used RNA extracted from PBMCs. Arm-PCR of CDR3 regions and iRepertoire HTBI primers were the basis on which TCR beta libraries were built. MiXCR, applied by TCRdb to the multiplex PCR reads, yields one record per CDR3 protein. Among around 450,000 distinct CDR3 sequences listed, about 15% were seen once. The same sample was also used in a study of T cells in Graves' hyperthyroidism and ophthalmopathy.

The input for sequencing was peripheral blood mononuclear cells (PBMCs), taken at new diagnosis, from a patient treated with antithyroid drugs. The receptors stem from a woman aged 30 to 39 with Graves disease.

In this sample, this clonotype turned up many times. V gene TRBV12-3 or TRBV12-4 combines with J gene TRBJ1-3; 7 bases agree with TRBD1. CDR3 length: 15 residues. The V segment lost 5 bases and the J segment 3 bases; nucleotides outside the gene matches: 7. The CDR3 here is CASSLTGVIGNTIYF. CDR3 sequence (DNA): TGTGCCAGCAGTCTAACAGGGGTTATTGGAAACACCATATATTTT.

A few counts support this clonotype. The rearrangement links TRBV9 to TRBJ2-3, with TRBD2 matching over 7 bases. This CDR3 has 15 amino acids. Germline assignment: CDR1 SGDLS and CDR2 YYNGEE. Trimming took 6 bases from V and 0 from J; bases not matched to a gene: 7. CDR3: CASTLSGRSTDTQYF. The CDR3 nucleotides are TGTGCCAGCACCCTTAGCGGGCGTAGCACAGATACGCAGTATTTT.

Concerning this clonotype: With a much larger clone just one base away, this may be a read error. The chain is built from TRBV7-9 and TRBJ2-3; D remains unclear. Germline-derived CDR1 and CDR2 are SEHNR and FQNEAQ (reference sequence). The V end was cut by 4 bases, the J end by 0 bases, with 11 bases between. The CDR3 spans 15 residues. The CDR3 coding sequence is TGTGCCAGCAGCTCAAGGGCAGCTAGCACAGATACGCAGTATTTT. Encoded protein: CASSSRAASTDTQYF.

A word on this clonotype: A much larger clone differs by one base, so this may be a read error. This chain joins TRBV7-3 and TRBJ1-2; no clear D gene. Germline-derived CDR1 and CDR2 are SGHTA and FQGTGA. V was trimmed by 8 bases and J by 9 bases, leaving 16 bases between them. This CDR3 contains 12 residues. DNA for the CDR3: TGTGCCAGCGAGACCGATTCGTCGCGCTACACCTTC. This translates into CASETDSSRYTF.